Sequencing of this T cell receptor beta chain was carried out in a study of T cells expressing NK-cell markers (dated by TCRdb to the early 2020s). In the study overall: TCR beta-chain repertoires were profiled in sorted CD3+CD56+NKG2C+, CD3+CD56+NKG2C- and CD3+CD56-NKG2C+ T-cell subsets from about 8 donors. Seven of the eight sequenced donors were HCMV-seropositive and one was HCMV-seronegative. The eight sequenced donors were randomly selected healthy volunteers, three men and five women. Libraries were sequenced as 2 x 150 bp reads on Illumina HiSeq 2000/2500, MiSeq or NextSeq. Study-level results and caveats: In six donors, the dominant CD3+CD56+NKG2C+ clonotypes ranked among the top 10 CD8+ clonotypes, making up about 1.0-7.5% of CD8+ T cells. Whether the expanded NKG2C-expressing T cell clones were specific for HCMV antigens was left unclear. Those dominant clonotypes were again the most abundant among CD3+CD56-NKG2C+ cells in a handful of donors, at about 25-60.1%.

As concerns this clonotype: Its antigen is not yet known.

Sequences WSHSY (CDR1) and SAAADI (CDR2) are obtained from the germline V gene. The CDR3 holds 13 amino acids from the cysteine to the phenylalanine. No nucleotide data were recorded. The listed sequencing device is Illumina HiSeq 2000. The TCR beta cDNA libraries were made using 5'RACE template switching, a step that added both a universal primer site and unique molecular identifiers. Priming for cDNA synthesis came from the TCR beta constant segment, and two successive PCR amplification steps followed. In the paper's pipeline: MIGEC handled demultiplexing of the reads and grouping by UMI, while MiTCR was used to assemble and quantify clonotypes. To exclude erroneous sequences, only TCR cDNA sequences supported by at least two reads were retained. Downstream repertoire analysis used the tcR package, and clonotypes were matched across fractions by CDR3 nucleotide sequence plus V segment. VDJmatch was used to annotate antigen specificity against VDJdb, with one amino acid substitution in CDR3 permitted. TCRdb reprocessed the reads, reporting each CDR3 protein sequence once and no DNA. These V and J calls rely on TCRdb rather than the paper's analysis. This sample's table lists about 460,000 distinct CDR3 sequences. Under 1.5% of the sample is in the top ten clones.

HCMV-specific IgG was detected in serum with a commercial ELISA kit to determine HCMV serostatus. Peripheral blood mononuclear cells were isolated from blood by Ficoll density gradient centrifugation. The receptor comes from a woman in her fifties or sixties in good health. Donor details come from another sample of the same person, matched by shared clones. Sample: blood T cells: a sorted CD56 or NKG2C T cell subset, CD4+ or CD8+ T cells, or bulk PBMC T cells (not recorded which). The chain was built from TRBV10-2 and TRBJ2-5; TCRdb reports TRBD2, a call that lacks DNA to check it against. The CDR3 corresponds to CASSVGRLETQYF.